The rows below give T cell receptor beta chains drawn from one sample of a study of cytomegalovirus exposure and HLA in healthy donors. Repertoires were generated with immunoSEQ multiplex PCR, while TCRdb's copy carries only in-frame clones and drops some. This table has more than 90,000 clones, 82% appearing once. The sequenced material came from PBMCs. These receptors came from a man aged 45 to 65 in good health and CMV-seronegative. Both conserved end residues are trimmed from each CDR3. The order of the fields is V gene, CDR3 length, clone size, J gene, CDR3 protein. Clone size is stated in some rows and not others, as once, few, many or a class when expanded.

TRBV4-1	15	.	TRBJ2-5	ASSQEGLAGEAKTQY
TRBV4-3	12	.	TRBJ1-1	ASSQDPSRPEAF
TRBV2	11	once	TRBJ1-2	ASSSQGDYGYT
TRBV6-1	10	.	TRBJ1-1	ATGQGFTEAF
TRBV30	11	once	TRBJ2-7	ASSGQDGYEQY
TRBV7-2	13	.	TRBJ2-2	ASSPGGVRTGELF
TRBV2	18	.	TRBJ1-3	ASRGPGDRDSFTAGNTIY
TRBV28	11	.	TRBJ2-7	ASSLTGYNEQY
TRBV5-6	17	.	TRBJ2-2	ASSGDCCGVGVGTGELF
TRBV19	14	.	TRBJ1-5	ASTPGRGTSNQPQH
TRBV4-3	16	.	TRBJ2-2	ASSQDSPAGVDTGELF
TRBV5-1	12	few	TRBJ1-1	ASSIGQGYTEAF
TRBV11-3	18	once	TRBJ2-7	ASSFWFPFPSGKGTYEQY
TRBV6-4	13	.	TRBJ2-1	ASSELAGSYNEQF
TRBV6-1	12	.	TRBJ2-2	ASSVGRGTGELF
TRBV7-9	13	.	TRBJ2-7	ASSSRGGPSYEQY
TRBV9	15	.	TRBJ2-5	ASSVGVFDRIQETQY
TRBV2	11	.	TRBJ2-5	ASSARRQETQY
TRBV5-1	13	.	TRBJ2-7	ASSLIVSGTYEQY
TRBV7-2	14	.	TRBJ1-5	ASSLSGRISNQPQH
TRBV10-2	15	.	TRBJ1-5	ASSEAGGRVYNQPQH
TRBV11-2	12	.	TRBJ2-3	ASSMRDFTDTQY
TRBV6-1	15	.	TRBJ2-3	ASSGSGGRFQLRGQY
TRBV19	15	.	TRBJ2-3	ASGNSGRARGTDTQY
TRBV7-2	11	few	TRBJ1-1	ASSLVSKTEAF
TRBV6-5	13	few	TRBJ2-6	ASSSARSGANVLT